The TCR beta chain under discussion was sequenced for a study of early T cells in non-severe SARS-CoV-2 infection. Germline V gene data show CDR1 as SGHRS and CDR2 as YFSETQ. The V end lost 0 bases, the J end lost 4 bases, and 11 bases lay between the germline ends. The length of the CDR3 is 15 residues. This clonotype showed up many times. TCRdb ran MiXCR on the 5' RACE reads and lists one entry per CDR3 protein. Of 25,000 to 35,000 distinct CDR3 sequences listed, around 3% were seen once; the top ten hold around 0.72%. Sequencing was performed on whole blood. This clonotype was sampled from an adult who was a healthcare worker with PCR-confirmed SARS-CoV-2 infection or an uninfected control (not recorded which). This rearrangement joins TRBV5-1 to TRBJ1-5, with D maybe TRBD1 (5 bases). CDR3 DNA: TGCGCCAGCAGCTTGGTAGGGGAGTGGAATCAGCCCCAGCATTTT. It encodes CASSLVGEWNQPQHF.